These 30 T cell receptor beta chains were all obtained from the same sample, sequenced in a study of shared clonotypes between healthy human individuals. Sequencing used immunoSEQ multiplex PCR; TCRdb keeps in-frame clones, though not all of them. This table has some 2,000,000 clones, about 94% appearing once. Sequencing used naive CD4+ T cells sorted from blood. The sample's subset: CD45RA+ positively selected. These receptor sequences come from a man aged 18 to 30 in good health.

The chain joins TRBV7-6 to TRBJ2-4; D assignment may be TRBD1 or TRBD2 (5 bases each). The V end was cut by 5 bases, the J end by 0 bases, with 14 bases between. The CDR3 totals 16 residues. CDR1 and CDR2 (germline): SGHVS, FNYEAQ. The DNA of the CDR3 is TGTGCCAGCAGCCCAGAGGGGAGCCTAGCCAAAAACATTCAGTACTTC. Amino acid sequence: CASSPEGSLAKNIQYF.

This sequence joins TRBV20-1 and TRBJ2-3, with D unresolved. The V gene lost 4 bases and the J gene lost 9 bases, with 8 bases spanning the gap. Germline V lookup: CDR1 DFQATT, CDR2 SNEGSKA (reference sequence). The CDR3 is made up of 10 amino acids. CDR3 DNA sequence: TGCAGTGCTATTGAGAACACGCAGTATTTT. Translated: CSAIENTQYF.

This chain uses TRBV4-1 with TRBJ2-3; D may be TRBD1 or TRBD2 (5 bases each). Trimming took off 6 bases at V and 2 bases at J, with 15 bases between the two ends. The CDR3 has 15 amino acids. Germline CDR1 MGHRA, CDR2 YSYEKL. The CDR3 here is CASSPGASFTDTQYF. CDR3 DNA sequence: TGCGCCAGCAGTCCCGGGGCGTCGTTCACAGATACGCAGTATTTT.

V and J are TRBV5-1 and TRBJ1-4; 7 nucleotides agree with TRBD1. CDR1 is SGHRS and CDR2 is YFSETQ in the germline V gene. This CDR3 contains 16 residues. J gave up 0 bases and V 4 bases, and 6 bases lay outside the gene matches. The CDR3: CASSVGTVTTNEKLFF. The DNA of the CDR3 is TGCGCCAGCAGCGTCGGGACAGTCACAACTAATGAAAAACTGTTTTTT.

The chain couples TRBV5-1 to TRBJ2-3; no firm D call. The CDR3 runs to 16 residues. Germline V gene sequence: CDR1 SGHRS, CDR2 YFSETQ. Trimming removed 4 bases at V and 0 bases at J, with 15 bases between. For the CDR3, the DNA is TGCGCCAGCAGCAGGAGTCCTAGGCTTAGCACAGATACGCAGTATTTT. Translated: CASSRSPRLSTDTQYF.

The chain joins TRBV5-1 to TRBJ1-1; 7 bases match TRBD1. V lost 6 bases to trimming and J lost 1 base; unmatched junction nucleotides: 6. Germline CDR1 is SGHRS and CDR2 is YFSETQ. The CDR3 runs 14 residues. The chain's CDR3 is CASTQGTANTEAFF. The CDR3 DNA follows: TGCGCCAGCACCCAGGGGACAGCGAACACTGAAGCTTTCTTT.

V is TRBV9 and J is TRBJ2-3, with TRBD2 identical over 11 bases. CDR3 size: 17 residues. Germline V lookup: CDR1 SGDLS, CDR2 YYNGEE. With V trimmed by 3 bases and J by 0 bases, 6 bases remained unmatched. The CDR3 here is CASSASSGGQSTDTQYF. The CDR3 DNA reads TGTGCCAGCAGCGCCTCTAGCGGGGGGCAAAGCACAGATACGCAGTATTTT.

This clone showed up just once. The rearrangement joins TRBV15 to TRBJ1-1; TRBD1 is a possible D gene (5 bases). The CDR3 runs to 15 residues. The germline V gene has CDR1 LNHNV and CDR2 YYDKDF (reference sequence). The V and J ends lost 2 bases and 7 bases respectively, with 17 bases between them. The CDR3, as DNA: TGTGCCACCAGCAGAAACACCGGGACCCCGTTTGAAGCTTTCTTT. Translated, it gives CATSRNTGTPFEAFF.

This chain connects TRBV27 to TRBJ2-7; D gene unclear. The CDR3 totals 12 residues. The germline V gene has CDR1 MNHEY and CDR2 SMNVEV (reference sequence). V shed 5 bases and J shed 3 bases, with 8 bases lying between them. CDR3 sequence: CASSTNSYEQYF. As DNA, the CDR3 is TGTGCCAGCAGTACTAACAGCTACGAGCAGTACTTC.

About this clone: Distinct nucleotide sequences in the sample also encode this CDR3. The V gene is TRBV30, the J gene TRBJ2-5; D is undetermined. Trimming cost V 2 bases and J 5 bases, with 6 bases left between them. From germline, CDR1 is GTSNPN and CDR2 SVGIG (reference sequence). The CDR3 is 11 residues long. CDR3 amino acids: CAWSLRETQYF. CDR3 DNA: TGTGCCTGGAGTTTGCGGGAGACCCAGTACTTC.

This sequence joins TRBV4-1 and TRBJ1-5, with D unresolved. Germline assignment: CDR1 MGHRA and CDR2 YSYEKL. The CDR3 is made up of 14 amino acids. V lost 4 bases, J lost 3 bases, and 10 bases lay in between. For the CDR3, the DNA is TGCGCCAGCAGCCCCGAGGGTTACAATCAGCCCCAGCATTTT. Its translation is CASSPEGYNQPQHF.

The gene calls are TRBV4-1 and TRBJ2-7; D is unresolved. Germline lookup yields CDR1 MGHRA and CDR2 YSYEKL. Between the trimmed V and J ends, which lost 0 bases and 4 bases, there was a span of 10 bases. This CDR3 is 14 amino acids long. The CDR3 bases are TGCGCCAGCAGCCAAGATACACGAGAATACGAGCAGTACTTC. This codes for CASSQDTREYEQYF.

A single count supports this clone. This chain links TRBV19 with TRBJ1-2, with 9 bases that match TRBD1. The CDR3 covers 16 residues. The trim removed 1 base at V and 7 bases at J, leaving 10 bases unmatched. Germline V lookup: CDR1 LNHDA, CDR2 SQIVND (reference sequence). The CDR3 loop is CASSIVETGGSSGYTF. In DNA, the CDR3 is TGTGCCAGTAGTATAGTGGAGACAGGGGGATCCTCTGGCTACACCTTC.

The chain combines TRBV7-2 with TRBJ2-5; D may correspond to TRBD1 or TRBD2 (5 bases each). Trimming removed 0 bases from V and 4 bases from J, with 12 bases in between. The CDR3 loop spans 15 amino acids. Germline V gives CDR1 SGHTA, CDR2 FQGNSA. DNA for the CDR3: TGTGCCAGCAGCTTAGCAGGGACGGGCCCAGAGACCCAGTACTTC. Its translation is CASSLAGTGPETQYF.

J is TRBJ1-4 and V is TRBV5-4; D might be TRBD1 (6 bases). Trimming left V 0 bases short and J 3 bases short, with 15 bases between. The CDR3 has 17 amino acids. CDR1 is SGHNT and CDR2 is YYREEE in the germline V gene (reference sequence). CDR3 sequence (DNA): TGTGCCAGCAGCTTGGTCGGAGGGGGAACGGCTAATGAAAAACTGTTTTTT. It encodes CASSLVGGGTANEKLFF.

CDR3 sequence reads: CASSLDGAAFTGNTIYF. The CDR3 bases are TGTGCCAGCAGCTTAGACGGCGCGGCATTCACGGGAAACACCATATATTTT. This chain uses TRBV7-9 with TRBJ1-3; unclear D gene. Trimming took 1 base from V and 4 from J, leaving 17 bases between them. Germline V gene data show CDR1 as SEHNR and CDR2 as FQNEAQ (reference sequence). The CDR3 length is 17 residues.

The chain carries TRBV7-9 and TRBJ1-5, with a tentative D call TRBD1 (6 bases). This CDR3 region has 15 residues. Germline assignment: CDR1 SEHNR and CDR2 FQNEAQ (reference sequence). The germline V and J ends were trimmed by 4 bases and 4 bases, with 14 bases remaining between them. CDR3 residues: CASSSTGQGNQPQHF. CDR3 coding DNA: TGTGCCAGCAGCTCAACAGGCCAGGGGAATCAGCCCCAGCATTTT.

V and J are TRBV18 and TRBJ1-4; D unclear. The CDR3 consists of 11 residues. The germline V and J ends were trimmed by 3 bases and 8 bases, with 4 bases remaining between them. Germline V gives CDR1 KGHSH, CDR2 LQKENI. CDR3 amino acids: CASSPSEKLFF. The CDR3 nucleotides are TGTGCCAGCTCACCCAGCGAAAAACTGTTTTTT.

A word on this clone: Other nucleotide sequences from this sample produce the same CDR3. The chain joins TRBV7-2 to TRBJ2-5; D gene uncertain. Between the trimmed V and J ends, which lost 3 bases and 5 bases, there was a span of 7 bases. CDR3 size: 12 residues. Per germline, CDR1 SGHTA and CDR2 FQGNSA. DNA for the CDR3: TGTGCCAGCAGCTTCTATTCGGAGACCCAGTACTTC. As protein: CASSFYSETQYF.

The chain combines TRBV5-1 with TRBJ2-6; a possible D gene is TRBD2 (5 bases). CDR1 is SGHRS and CDR2 is YFSETQ in the germline V gene. CDR3 length: 18 amino acids. V shed 3 bases and J shed 0 bases, with 16 bases lying between them. CDR3 nucleotides: TGCGCCAGCAGCTCCCGGGGAGAGACCTTCTCTGGGGCCAACGTCCTGACTTTC. Its translation: CASSSRGETFSGANVLTF.

V gene TRBV11-2 combines with J gene TRBJ1-1; D is undetermined. The germline V gene has CDR1 SGHAT and CDR2 FQNNGV. There are 14 residues in the CDR3. The ends were cut back, 1 base at V and 1 base at J, with 7 bases in the middle. The CDR3 sequence is CASSLGVWNTEAFF. The CDR3 region has the DNA TGTGCCAGCAGCTTAGGCGTATGGAACACTGAAGCTTTCTTT.

The genes are TRBV2 and TRBJ1-6; 7 nucleotides line up with TRBD1. Germline trimming cut 8 bases from V and 9 bases from J; bases unmatched to any gene: 19. This CDR3 is 17 amino acids long. Germline CDR1 is SNHLY and CDR2 is FYNNEI. The DNA of the CDR3 is TGTGCCAGCCGCCTCGAGGGGGGGGCAGGGGGTGGTTCACCCCTCCACTTT. Translated, it gives CASRLEGGAGGGSPLHF.

This clone appeared a single time. The chain links TRBV28 to TRBJ2-7, with D maybe TRBD2 (6 bases). The V end was cut by 6 bases, the J end by 1 base, with 16 bases between. Germline values: CDR1 MDHEN, CDR2 SYDVKM. The CDR3 sequence is 15 residues long. The CDR3 sequence is CASSIPGRGSYEQYF. The CDR3 DNA sequence: TGTGCCAGCAGCATCCCCGGGAGAGGTTCCTACGAGCAGTACTTC. The complete variable domain, with remaining parts taken from reference TRBV28 and TRBJ2-7, reads DVKVTQSSRYLVKRTGEKVFLECVQDMDHENMFWYRQDPGLGLRLIYFSYDVKMKEKGDIPEGYSVSREKKERFSLILESASTNQTSMYLCASSIPGRGSYEQYFGPGTRLTVT.

This chain connects TRBV6-1 to TRBJ1-5, with a weak D call TRBD1 (6 bases). The CDR3 has 16 residues. Trimming pared 4 bases from V and 7 bases from J, leaving 20 bases between. Germline CDR1 MNHNS, CDR2 SASEGT. CDR3 in DNA: TGTGCCAGCAGTGGACCAGCCGGGACAACGTCCCAGCCCCAGCATTTT. Its translation: CASSGPAGTTSQPQHF.

V and J are TRBV4-2 and TRBJ2-5; D is unresolved. The CDR3 has 14 amino acids. V was cut by 1 base and J by 2 bases, with 8 bases left in between. The germline CDR1 and CDR2 sequences are LGHNA and YNFKEQ. The CDR3 DNA follows: TGTGCCAGCAGCCAAGCCCTCCCTCAAGAGACCCAGTACTTC. The encoded protein is CASSQALPQETQYF.

The chain employs TRBV2 and TRBJ1-6; 7 bases are shared with TRBD1. The V gene end was trimmed by 7 bases and the J gene end by 9 bases; junction bases not matched to a gene: 6. This CDR3 region has 13 residues. Germline CDR1 and CDR2: SNHLY and FYNNEI. Written as DNA, the CDR3 is TGTGCCAGCATTAACAGGGGTGCTTCACCCCTCCACTTT. Translated, it gives CASINRGASPLHF.

The chain couples TRBV10-3 to TRBJ1-2; 8 bases line up with TRBD1. The CDR3 is 14 residues long. The ends lost 4 bases at V and 8 bases at J; junction bases unmatched: 9. Germline assignment: CDR1 ENHRY and CDR2 SYGVKD. The CDR3 loop is CAISGPTGEGGYTF. In DNA, the CDR3 is TGTGCCATCAGTGGTCCGACAGGGGAGGGCGGCTACACCTTC.

CDR3 in amino acids: CASSQLAGAPYEQYF. The CDR3 DNA reads as TGTGCCAGTAGTCAACTAGCGGGAGCCCCCTACGAGCAGTACTTC. The rearrangement joins TRBV19 to TRBJ2-7, with TRBD2 matching over 11 bases. The germline CDR1 and CDR2 sequences are LNHDA and SQIVND (reference sequence). This CDR3 comprises 15 residues. Trimming removed 5 bases from V and 2 bases from J; junction bases left unmatched: 5.

This rearrangement joins TRBV10-3 to TRBJ2-1; D is perhaps TRBD1 (6 bases). The length of the CDR3 is 12 residues. Between the trimmed V and J ends, which lost 8 bases and 13 bases, there was a span of 18 bases. Germline V gene lookup returns CDR1 ENHRY and CDR2 SYGVKD. CDR3 in amino acids: CAIAGDGPTQFF. Written as DNA, the CDR3 is TGTGCCATCGCAGGGGACGGCCCAACCCAGTTCTTC.

This chain connects TRBV30 to TRBJ2-5; tentatively, D is TRBD1 (6 bases). V lost 0 bases and J lost 6, with 8 bases in between. This CDR3 is built from 12 residues. In germline, CDR1 is GTSNPN, CDR2 SVGIG (reference sequence). The CDR3 sequence is CAWSVQGQTQYF. In DNA, the CDR3 is TGTGCCTGGAGTGTACAGGGTCAGACCCAGTACTTC.